This TCR beta chain appears in the sequencing data of a study of T-cell reconstitution after alpha-beta-depleted transplantation in children (dated by TCRdb to between 2015 and 2016). Describing the broader study: Using TCR repertoire profiling, the study quantitatively followed how T-cell immune reconstitution unfolded in children after TCRalphabeta/CD19-depleted allogeneic hematopoietic cell transplantation.

The germline V gene (reference sequence) provides CDR1 DFQATT and CDR2 SNEGSKA. From its cysteine to its phenylalanine, the CDR3 spans 13 amino acids. Only the CDR3 part of the read is kept: 39 bases, read in frame from the first base. The treatment or condition label for this specimen denotes: allogeneic hematopoietic cell transplantation with graft depleted of TCRalphabeta T cells and CD19 B cells. TCRalphabeta/CD19-depleted allogeneic hematopoietic cell grafts were given to the transplant recipients, all of whom were children. On this clonotype: Its antigen remains undetermined. It has no much larger one-base neighbor in the sample; base qualities were not kept.

The library was obtained by PCR. TCRdb records Illumina HiSeq 2500 as the sequencer. TCR libraries were prepared with molecular barcoding, using unique molecular identifiers to normalize TCRbeta repertoire quantification. The public reads were run again by TCRdb, first through fastp at Q25 and then through MiXCR, and only productive beta chains were kept. All rows with the same CDR3 protein become a single entry with the most common DNA and genes. Here the sample has around 670,000 distinct CDR3 sequences; roughly 14% occur a single time. 0.79% of the sample is held by the ten biggest clonotypes. Summary of the overall study and its limitations: In some patients, the high TCRbeta diversity seen at day 60 was put down to recipient T cells and intrathymic progenitors that had survived conditioning. Over the following months the frequencies of hyperexpanded clones went down, and after one year T-cell counts and TCRbeta diversity were mostly credited to newly produced T cells. The apparently early alphabetaT-cell count recovery about two months after transplant was reportedly dependent on only several hundred rapidly expanded clones derived from non-depleted graft cells.

The receptor was isolated from a girl aged 2 to 9 with congenital amegakaryocytic thrombocytopenia, due to receive a stem cell transplant. The V gene is TRBV20-1 and the J gene is TRBJ2-1, and the D gene may be TRBD1, 6 bases matching. Sample: PBMCs, taken before TCRalphabeta/CD19-depleted stem cell transplant. The sequence in DNA is TGCGGCGTGGGGGCGCCCGAGGGCAATGAGCAGTTCTTC. Translated, it reads CGVGAPEGNEQFF.